This T cell receptor (beta chain) was retrieved from a study of PD-1 and CTLA-4 blockade in melanoma (dated by TCRdb to the early 2020s). About the study as a whole: The study compared how PD-1 blockade and CTLA-4 blockade affected the melanoma-reactive CD8 T cell response in patients with melanoma.

A distance of 15 bases separates the germline ends of V and J, which lose 6 bases and 7 bases respectively. Including cysteine and phenylalanine, the CDR3 has 13 amino acids. Only CDR3 DNA remains: 39 bases, in frame from the first base. Based on the germline V gene (reference sequence), the CDR1 and CDR2 sequences are MNHEY and SMNVEV. The library was obtained by the immunoSEQ multiplex PCR assay. TCRdb re-hosts the immuneACCESS table, in-frame sequences only. Its copies lack some clones; in the studies checked, an unresolved V gene accounts for under half of them, and the cause for the rest is not known. The sample contains 32,000 or so clones, roughly 91% of them found a single time. Of the sample, 7.5% to 10% falls within the top ten clones. Turning to this clone: Its target antigen remains unknown. No base qualities exist here, and no much larger clone lies one base off it.

This TCR derives from a human donor with melanoma. The chain employs TRBV27 and TRBJ1-2, and TRBD1 may be the D gene, going by 6 matching bases. Specimen: CD8+ T cells from peripheral blood, collected before anti-PD-1 treatment. The CDR3 amino acid sequence is: CASSLRGEGGYTF. The DNA sequence reads TGTGCCAGCAGCCTTAGGGGGGAAGGTGGCTACACCTTC.